This TCR beta chain was recovered during a study of shared clonotypes between healthy human individuals. The study, taken as a whole, reports: The sharing of about 5% of naive CD4 clonotypes was seen across a handful of donors. The four-donor shared clonotypes exceeded non-shared clonotypes in generation probability, with non-shared ones scoring lower.

As to this clone: Its antigen is not identified. Within the sample, other DNA sequences also encode this same CDR3.

Terminally differentiated effector memory CD45RA+ cells were excluded from the naive CD8 cells, which were CD45RO-negative and positively selected for CCR7. Several immunoSEQ 96-well plates shared each subset's DNA, each plate a replicate. As originally analysed: Owing to the provision of junction-only sequences devoid of quality scores by immunoSEQ, filtering differed. Only in-frame clones appear in the TCRdb table, and some are missing; sequencing was by immunoSEQ multiplex PCR. V, J and clone size derive from that table, while D and trimming were established from the DNA sequence. The sample gives about 820,000 clones, almost 95% of which show up once; less than 25% is in the top ten. The CDR3 contains 16 residues. V lost 3 bases, J lost 0 bases, and 8 bases stayed unmatched. CDR1 and CDR2 (germline): KGHSH, LQKENI.

The V call is TRBV18, the J call TRBJ2-7; 7 positions match TRBD1. The sample was naive CD8+ T cells sorted from blood. The origin of this receptor is a man in his thirties or forties in good health. The CDR3 sequence is CASSPPDRVNSYEQYF. In nucleotides, the CDR3 is TGTGCCAGCTCACCCCCCGACAGGGTGAACTCCTACGAGCAGTACTTC. The full variable domain, rest sourced from reference TRBV18 and TRBJ2-7, is NAGVMQNPRHLVRRRGQEARLRCSPMKGHSHVYWYRQLPEEGLKFMVYLQKENIIDESGMPKERFSAEFPKEGPSILRIQQVVRGDSAAYFCASSPPDRVNSYEQYFGPGTRLTVT.